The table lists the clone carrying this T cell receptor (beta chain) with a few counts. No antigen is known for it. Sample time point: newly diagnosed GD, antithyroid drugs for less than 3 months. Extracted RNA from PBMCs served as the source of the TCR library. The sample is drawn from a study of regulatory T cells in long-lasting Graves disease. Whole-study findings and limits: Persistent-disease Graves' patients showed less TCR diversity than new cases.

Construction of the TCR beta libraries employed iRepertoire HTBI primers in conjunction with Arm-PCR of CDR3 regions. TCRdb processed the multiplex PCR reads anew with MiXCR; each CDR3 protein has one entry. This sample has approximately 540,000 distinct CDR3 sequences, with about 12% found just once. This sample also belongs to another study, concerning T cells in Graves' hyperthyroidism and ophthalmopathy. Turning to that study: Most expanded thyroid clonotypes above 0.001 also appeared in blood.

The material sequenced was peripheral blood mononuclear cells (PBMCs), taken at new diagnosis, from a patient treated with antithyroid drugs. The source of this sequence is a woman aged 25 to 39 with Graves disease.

CDR3 sequence reads: CASSETGGPTWYNEQFF. For the CDR3, the DNA is TGTGCCAGTAGTGAGACAGGGGGCCCTACCTGGTACAATGAGCAGTTCTTC. The chain uses TRBV19 and TRBJ2-1; 10 nucleotides match TRBD1. This CDR3 has 17 amino acids. J was trimmed by 4 bases and V by 5 bases; bases with no gene match: 11. CDR1 is LNHDA, CDR2 SQIVND, per germline (reference sequence).